This entry lists 7 T cell receptor beta chains sequenced from one sample in a study of shared clonotypes between healthy human individuals (TCRdb year 2020). Library preparation employed the immunoSEQ multiplex PCR assay. In its TCRdb copy, this immuneACCESS table keeps in-frame sequences only and misses some clones. Where compared with another copy, unresolved V genes explain less than half of these, and the others have no known cause. For this sample the table gives about 490,000 clones, of which 81% were detected only once. Together, the top ten hold about 12% of the sample. The sequenced sample consisted of PBMCs. These receptors were collected from a woman aged 40-49 years in good health. Some clones in this sample may be carry-over from other donors' samples.

This clone was recorded only once. J is TRBJ1-3 and V is TRBV4-1; D is unresolved. This CDR3 has 15 amino acids. Trimming left V 7 bases short and J 1 base short, with 14 bases between. Germline assignment: CDR1 MGHRA and CDR2 YSYEKL. The CDR3 sequence: CASKISDFSGNTIYF. Written as DNA, the CDR3 is TGCGCCAGCAAGATTTCGGACTTTTCTGGAAACACCATATATTTT.

The rearrangement uses TRBV28 and TRBJ2-7; D is possibly TRBD2 (5 bases). V was trimmed by 6 bases and J by 6 bases, leaving 27 bases between them. Germline V CDR1 and CDR2: MDHEN, SYDVKM. This CDR3 region has 17 residues. CDR3 DNA sequence: TGTGCCAGCAGCCCAATGGGCGACTTTCCAGCGGCTCTCGAGCAGTACTTC. This sequence encodes CASSPMGDFPAALEQYF.

This sequence joins TRBV10-3 and TRBJ2-1; tentative D call: TRBD1 (6 bases). Germline-derived CDR1 and CDR2 are ENHRY and SYGVKD. Trimming took off 5 bases at V and 4 bases at J, with 15 bases between the two ends. This CDR3 has 15 residues. CDR3: CAISRWGQEYNEQFF. The CDR3 coding sequence is TGTGCCATCAGTCGTTGGGGGCAGGAATACAATGAGCAGTTCTTC.

On this clone itself: This likely reflects a read error, since a far larger clone is one base away. The chain links TRBV14 to TRBJ2-4; D is perhaps TRBD1 or TRBD2 (7 bases each). Germline assignment: CDR1 SGHDN and CDR2 FVKESK. V was trimmed by 4 bases and J by 8 bases, leaving 15 bases between them. This CDR3 has 14 amino acids. The CDR3 DNA reads TGTGCCAGCAGCCCTGAGACAGGGAGGGACATTCAGTACTTC. The encoded protein is CASSPETGRDIQYF.

The rearrangement uses TRBV30 and TRBJ2-7; the match to TRBD2 covers 9 bases. This CDR3 region has 14 residues. Per germline, CDR1 GTSNPN and CDR2 SVGIG (reference sequence). V was clipped by 3 bases and J by 2 bases; unmatched bases: 5. The CDR3 nucleotides are TGTGCCTGGAGCCGAGCGGGAGGAACCTACGAGCAGTACTTC. Translating gives CAWSRAGGTYEQYF.

V and J are TRBV5-6 and TRBJ2-7; no clear D. Trimming removed 0 bases at V and 3 bases at J, with 10 bases between. This CDR3 has 14 residues. Germline-derived CDR1 and CDR2 are SGHDT and YYEEEE. CDR3 region: CASSLGDSGYEQYF. CDR3 nucleotide sequence: TGTGCCAGCAGCTTGGGAGACTCGGGCTACGAGCAGTACTTC. The full variable domain, completed using reference TRBV5-6 and TRBJ2-7, is DAGVTQSPTHLIKTRGQQVTLRCSPKSGHDTVSWYQQALGQGPQFIFQYYEEEERQRGNFPDRFSGHQFPNYSSELNVNALLLGDSALYLCASSLGDSGYEQYFGPGTRLTVT.

The chain employs TRBV9 and TRBJ2-1; D could derive from TRBD1 or TRBD2 (5 bases each). The germline CDR1 and CDR2 sequences are SGDLS and YYNGEE. The CDR3 is 13 residues long. V lost 4 bases to trimming and J lost 11 bases, with 16 bases between them. CDR3 in DNA: TGTGCCAGCAGCATCCGAGGGGCGGGCAAGCAGTTCTTC. Translation: CASSIRGAGKQFF.